The T cell receptor beta chain under discussion was sequenced for a study of T-cell reconstitution after alpha-beta-depleted transplantation in children. General study points: At one year after transplant, newly produced T cells mostly accounted for T-cell counts and diversity. Several patients had high TCRbeta diversity at day 60; it came from surviving recipient T cells and thymic progenitors. Reportedly, roughly two months post-transplant, alpha-beta T cells arose from several hundred expanded graft clones.

Preparation of the TCRbeta library was carried out with unique molecular identifiers. TCRdb independently ran MiXCR on the PCR reads; one entry per CDR3 protein. The sample carries 700,000 to 850,000 distinct CDR3 sequences, under 20% recorded once. CDR3 length: 16 amino acids. Germline V gives CDR1 SEHNR, CDR2 FQNEAQ (reference sequence). Between the trimmed V and J ends, which lost 5 bases and 8 bases, there was a span of 22 bases. This clonotype was counted only a few times. The antigen is unknown. V usage is TRBV7-9 and J usage is TRBJ2-1, with D perhaps matching TRBD2 (5 bases). The sample here was PBMCs, mostly from graft donor cells, taken 360 days after TCRalphabeta/CD19-depleted stem cell transplant. The TCR originated in a male patient younger than 18 who had a stem cell transplant for acute lymphoblastic leukemia, so the T cells may come from the graft donor. This CDR3 reads CASSLGAGLVWDEQFF. The CDR3 nucleotides read TGTGCCAGCAGCCTCGGAGCAGGACTGGTTTGGGATGAGCAGTTCTTC.